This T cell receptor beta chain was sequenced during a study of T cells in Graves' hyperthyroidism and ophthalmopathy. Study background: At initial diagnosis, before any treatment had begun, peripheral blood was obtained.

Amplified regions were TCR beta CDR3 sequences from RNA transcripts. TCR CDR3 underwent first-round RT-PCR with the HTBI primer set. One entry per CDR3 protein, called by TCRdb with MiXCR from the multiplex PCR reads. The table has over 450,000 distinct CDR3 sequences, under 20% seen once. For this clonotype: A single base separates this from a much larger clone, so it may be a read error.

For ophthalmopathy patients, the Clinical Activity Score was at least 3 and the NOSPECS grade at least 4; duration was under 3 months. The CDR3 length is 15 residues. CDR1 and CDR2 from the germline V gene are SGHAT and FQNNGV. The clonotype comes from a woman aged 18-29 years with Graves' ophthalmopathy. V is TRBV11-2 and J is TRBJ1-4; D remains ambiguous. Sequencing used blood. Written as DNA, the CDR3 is TGTGTCAGCAGGTCCTTCGGAGAGGTCACAGAAAAACTGTTTTTT. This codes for CVSRSFGEVTEKLFF.